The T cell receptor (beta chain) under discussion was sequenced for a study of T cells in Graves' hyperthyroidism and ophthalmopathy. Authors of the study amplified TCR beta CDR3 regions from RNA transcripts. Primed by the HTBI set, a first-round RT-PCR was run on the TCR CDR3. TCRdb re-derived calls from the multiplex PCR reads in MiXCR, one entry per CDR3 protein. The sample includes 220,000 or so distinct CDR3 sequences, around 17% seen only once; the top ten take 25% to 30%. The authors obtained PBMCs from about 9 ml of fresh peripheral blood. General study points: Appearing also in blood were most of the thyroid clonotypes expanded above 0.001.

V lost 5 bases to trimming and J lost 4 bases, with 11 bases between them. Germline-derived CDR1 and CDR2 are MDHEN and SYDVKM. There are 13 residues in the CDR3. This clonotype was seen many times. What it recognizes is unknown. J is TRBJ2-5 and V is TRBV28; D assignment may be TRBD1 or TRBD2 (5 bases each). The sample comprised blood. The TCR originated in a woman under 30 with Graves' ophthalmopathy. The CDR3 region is CASSRAGTETQYF. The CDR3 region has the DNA TGTGCCAGCAGTCGGGCAGGGACAGAGACCCAGTACTTC.